These 11 T cell receptor beta chains originate from one sample sequenced in a study of cytomegalovirus exposure and HLA in healthy donors. 13 Jbeta primers and 60 Vbeta primers were used for the PCR. The protocol was immunoSEQ multiplex PCR, while the TCRdb copy is restricted to in-frame clones and leaves out a portion. Of around 200,000 clones listed, around four fifths are singletons. Sequencing was carried out using PBMCs. The source is a man aged 45-60 years in good health and CMV-seronegative.

The rearrangement joins TRBV5-4 to TRBJ2-7, with 8 bases fitting TRBD1. The germline V gene has CDR1 SGHNT and CDR2 YYREEE (reference sequence). V gave up 9 bases and J gave up 2 bases; unmatched junction bases: 16. The CDR3 spans 16 residues. CDR3 in DNA: TGTGCCACTAAAAGCAAGGACAGGGTAGAAACCTACGAGCAGTACTTC. This encodes CATKSKDRVETYEQYF. Using reference TRBV5-4 and TRBJ2-7 for the parts outside the CDR3, the full variable domain is ETGVTQSPTHLIKTRGQQVTLRCSSQSGHNTVSWYQQALGQGPQFIFQYYREEENGRGNFPPRFSGLQFPNYSSELNVNALELDDSALYLCATKSKDRVETYEQYFGPGTRLTVT.

The V and J genes are TRBV19 and TRBJ1-2, with 9 nucleotides matching TRBD1. J lost 8 bases, V lost 6 bases, and 7 bases had no gene match. The CDR3 is made up of 13 amino acids. Looked up from germline, CDR1 is LNHDA and CDR2 is SQIVND (reference sequence). The CDR3 DNA sequence: TGTGCCAGTAGCTTCGGGACAGGGCTAGGCTACACCTTC. Protein product: CASSFGTGLGYTF.

The chain links TRBV7-2 to TRBJ1-1; D is uncertain. The CDR3 consists of 10 residues. Per germline, CDR1 SGHTA and CDR2 FQGNSA. V shed 8 bases and J shed 4 bases, with 5 bases lying between them. CDR3 sequence reads: CASRGTEAFF. The CDR3 bases are TGTGCCAGCCGCGGCACTGAAGCTTTCTTT.

The chain is built from TRBV18 and TRBJ2-2, with TRBD1 matching 7 bases. The trim removed 4 bases at V and 7 bases at J, leaving 9 bases unmatched. Germline CDR1 is KGHSH and CDR2 is LQKENI. The CDR3 totals 15 residues. CDR3: CASSQNRQGGGELFF. In DNA form, the CDR3 reads TGTGCCAGCTCACAAAATCGACAGGGCGGCGGGGAGCTGTTTTTT.

This clone was counted once. V gene TRBV30 combines with J gene TRBJ2-3; TRBD2 is a possible D gene (6 bases). Germline values: CDR1 GTSNPN, CDR2 SVGIG (reference sequence). The CDR3 runs to 14 residues. Trimming stripped 0 bases from V and 7 bases from J, with 14 bases between. Here the CDR3 DNA reads TGTGCCTGGAGTGTACTGGCGGGAAGTAATACGCAGTATTTT. Its translation is CAWSVLAGSNTQYF.

This chain uses TRBV18 with TRBJ2-7, with D maybe TRBD1 (6 bases). Trimming cost V 3 bases and J 5 bases, with 11 bases left between them. The germline CDR1 and CDR2 sequences are KGHSH and LQKENI. This CDR3 is built from 13 residues. The CDR3 DNA is TGTGCCAGCTCACCGAACAGGGATAACGAGCAGTACTTC. This encodes CASSPNRDNEQYF. Looking up the rest from reference TRBV18 and TRBJ2-7 gives the full variable domain: NAGVMQNPRHLVRRRGQEARLRCSPMKGHSHVYWYRQLPEEGLKFMVYLQKENIIDESGMPKERFSAEFPKEGPSILRIQQVVRGDSAAYFCASSPNRDNEQYFGPGTRLTVT.

The V and J genes are TRBV7-3 and TRBJ1-1; D gene uncertain. Germline V gives CDR1 SGHTA, CDR2 FQGTGA. CDR3 length: 13 amino acids. Deletions cut 5 bases from V and 0 bases from J, with 7 bases between. CDR3 in amino acids: CASSPSLNTEAFF. As DNA, the CDR3 is TGTGCCAGCAGCCCCTCTCTGAACACTGAAGCTTTCTTT.

This clone came up a few times. V gene TRBV6-6 combines with J gene TRBJ2-2, with D unresolved. The V end was cut by 5 bases, the J end by 6 bases, with 4 bases between. CDR3 length: 11 residues. Looked up from germline, CDR1 is MNHNY and CDR2 is SVGAGI (reference sequence). CDR3 sequence: CASSTAGELFF. The CDR3 bases are TGTGCCAGCAGTACGGCCGGGGAGCTGTTTTTT.

The gene calls are TRBV9 and TRBJ2-3; TRBD2 matches at 7 bases. The ends lost 3 bases at V and 6 bases at J; junction bases unmatched: 4. CDR1 and CDR2 from the germline V gene are SGDLS and YYNGEE. The CDR3 consists of 13 residues. The CDR3 loop is CASSGRGDDTQYF. The CDR3 bases are TGTGCCAGCAGCGGCCGGGGGGACGATACGCAGTATTTT. Together with reference TRBV9 and TRBJ2-3, the CDR3 gives the full variable domain: DSGVTQTPKHLITATGQRVTLRCSPRSGDLSVYWYQQSLDQGLQFLIQYYNGEERAKGNILERFSAQQFPDLHSELNLSSLELGDSALYFCASSGRGDDTQYFGPGTRLTVL.

CDR3 region: CASSLGVGGAEQFF. Written as DNA, the CDR3 is TGCGCCAGCAGCTTGGGGGTGGGAGGGGCTGAGCAGTTCTTC. V gene TRBV5-1 combines with J gene TRBJ2-1, with 7 bases matching TRBD2. The CDR3 spans 14 residues. Unmatched junction bases numbered 6, after V lost 0 bases and J lost 9 bases. Germline-derived CDR1 and CDR2 are SGHRS and YFSETQ.

CDR3 nucleotide sequence: TGTGCCAGCAGCTTAGGCGCGCGGAGATACTCCTACAATGAGCAGTTCTTC. Translating gives CASSLGARRYSYNEQFF. The rearrangement links TRBV11-2 to TRBJ2-1; no definite D call. V was pared by 1 base and J by 0 bases, with 13 bases between. The CDR3 extends over 17 amino acids. CDR1 and CDR2 from the germline V gene are SGHAT and FQNNGV.